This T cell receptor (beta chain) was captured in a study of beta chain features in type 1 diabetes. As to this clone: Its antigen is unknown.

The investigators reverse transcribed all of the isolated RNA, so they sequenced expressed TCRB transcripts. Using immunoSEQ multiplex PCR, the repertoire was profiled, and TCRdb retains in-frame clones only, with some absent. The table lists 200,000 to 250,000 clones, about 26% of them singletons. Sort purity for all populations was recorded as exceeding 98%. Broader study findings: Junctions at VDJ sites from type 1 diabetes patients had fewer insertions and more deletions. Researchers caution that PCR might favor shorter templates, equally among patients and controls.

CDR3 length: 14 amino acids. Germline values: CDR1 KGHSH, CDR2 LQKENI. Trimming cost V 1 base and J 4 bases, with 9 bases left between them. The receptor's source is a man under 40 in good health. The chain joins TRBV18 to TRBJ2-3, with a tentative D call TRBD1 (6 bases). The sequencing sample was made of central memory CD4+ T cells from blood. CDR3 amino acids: CASSPQGVPDTQYF. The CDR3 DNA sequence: TGTGCCAGCTCACCACAGGGGGTGCCAGATACGCAGTATTTT.